This is a list of T cell receptor beta chains from one sample in a study of monozygotic twins with inflammatory bowel disease. Reprocessing the 5' RACE reads, TCRdb reports a single entry for every CDR3 protein and omits DNA. The repertoire table contains over 110,000 distinct CDR3 sequences. Sequencing was done on a sample of blood. The origin of the receptors is a human donor with ulcerative colitis or Crohn's disease, or a healthy co-twin of an affected twin (not recorded which). The CDR3 runs from the conserved cysteine through the conserved F or W. Each record gives: CDR3 length, J gene, V gene, CDR3 protein.

14 | TRBJ1-4 | TRBV5-4 | CASSLGTKNEKLFF
13 | TRBJ2-4 | TRBV5-1 | CASSGQGSNIQYF
14 | TRBJ2-7 | TRBV4-1 | CASSHQTGNYEQYF
11 | TRBJ1-2 | TRBV30 | CAWSWGGGYTF
17 | TRBJ2-2 | TRBV7-2 | CASSPLPGLAGTGELFF
14 | TRBJ2-7 | TRBV6-5 | CASSFSTGSYEQYF
14 | TRBJ2-3 | TRBV5-1 | CASTRGVSTDTQYF
14 | TRBJ1-2 | TRBV14 | CASSARTPPYGYTF
13 | TRBJ2-7 | TRBV5-1 | CASSGKQVYEQYF
15 | TRBJ2-1 | TRBV9 | CASSETSGGRNEQFF
11 | TRBJ2-5 | TRBV4-2 | CASSHAERRYF
16 | TRBJ2-1 | TRBV6-1 | CASRPLQEPPYNEQFF
16 | TRBJ1-4 | TRBV7-2 | CASSPGTGTYNEKLFF
13 | TRBJ2-7 | TRBV6-5 | CASSRQRVYEQYF
14 | TRBJ2-7 | TRBV4-1 | CASSQITRGYEQYF
13 | TRBJ2-5 | TRBV18 | CASSPQTQETQYF
15 | TRBJ2-7 | TRBV10-2 | CASSGATAGSYEQYF
15 | TRBJ2-5 | TRBV4-1 | CASSQGLAFQETQYF
12 | TRBJ2-3 | TRBV5-4 | CASSFVADTQYF
14 | TRBJ2-6 | TRBV19 | CASRDRVGANVLTF
16 | TRBJ1-1 | TRBV12-3/TRBV12-4 | CASSLGRQGLRTEAFF
15 | TRBJ2-3 | TRBV20-1 | CSARTSGGAGDTQYF
13 | TRBJ1-1 | TRBV6-2/TRBV6-3 | CASRGERNTEAFF
15 | TRBJ1-5 | TRBV7-2 | CASSLVVAVGQPQHF
15 | TRBJ2-3 | TRBV6-2/TRBV6-3 | CASSFGTVRTDTQYF
15 | TRBJ1-1 | TRBV4-1 | CASSQALGRFLEAFF
17 | TRBJ2-1 | TRBV5-1 | CASSLAWGGRSYNEQFF
15 | TRBJ2-3 | TRBV4-1 | CASSQLGVITNTQYF
15 | TRBJ1-5 | TRBV6-1 | CASSVGSAGNQPQHF
16 | TRBJ2-2 | TRBV5-1 | CVSSLDRLVNTGELFF
16 | TRBJ2-7 | TRBV5-4 | CASSLVGLSSSYEQYF
15 | TRBJ2-1 | TRBV6-5 | CASSLTSEQNNEQFF
17 | TRBJ2-1 | TRBV11-2 | CASLPSSLRGIYNEQFF
15 | TRBJ2-2 | TRBV11-2 | CASNPQGARTGELFF
15 | TRBJ2-7 | TRBV5-1 | CASSQRGRLSYEQYF
15 | TRBJ2-1 | TRBV7-9 | CASSWSGSTRNEQFF
14 | TRBJ2-3 | TRBV7-6 | CASSGVGGTDTQYF
17 | TRBJ2-2 | TRBV7-3 | CASSPGVGIRDTGELFF
14 | TRBJ2-7 | TRBV27 | CASSPRTAFYEQYF
17 | TRBJ2-3 | TRBV12-3/TRBV12-4 | CASSLGVGTSRGDTQYF
15 | TRBJ1-5 | TRBV24-1 | CATSDHRLSNQPQHF
13 | TRBJ1-2 | TRBV12-3/TRBV12-4 | CASSPTGGYGYTF
17 | TRBJ2-3 | TRBV9 | CASSARLAGGMADTQYF
13 | TRBJ2-3 | TRBV20-1 | CSARVVETDTQYF
17 | TRBJ2-3 | TRBV4-1 | CASSPRKGGSGTDTQYF